This entry lists 32 T cell receptor beta chains sequenced from one sample in a study of control samples from healthy donors and cancer patients (dated by TCRdb to about 2020). Library preparation used the immunoSEQ multiplex PCR assay. This immuneACCESS table, as held by TCRdb, lists in-frame sequences with V and J called but not all clones. Of the missing ones, under half trace to an unresolved V gene in checked studies; the others have no known cause. This sample has 110,000 to 150,000 clones in its table, and approximately 88% of those were observed once. Less than 5% of the sample goes to the ten largest clones. The sequencing sample was made of blood. These receptors all come from a man aged 25 to 45 in good health.

The genes are TRBV25-1 and TRBJ1-3; TRBD1 is a possible D gene (6 bases). V lost 3 bases, J lost 0 bases, and 12 bases lay in between. CDR1 and CDR2 from the germline V gene are MGHDK and SYGVNS. This CDR3 comprises 16 residues. CDR3 in amino acids: CASSENRASSGNTIYF. As DNA, the CDR3 is TGTGCCAGCAGTGAGAACAGGGCCAGCTCTGGAAACACCATATATTTT.

Only one count was recorded for this clone. The chain recombines TRBV7-8 with TRBJ1-2, with a tentative D call TRBD1 (5 bases). Deletions cut 1 base from V and 3 bases from J, with 6 bases between. This CDR3 is built from 13 residues. Germline V CDR1 and CDR2: SGHVS, FQNEAQ. Here the CDR3 DNA reads TGTGCCAGCAGCTTAGGGGGGGACTATGGCTACACCTTC. Translation gives CASSLGGDYGYTF.

V is TRBV9 and J is TRBJ2-1; 15 bases line up with TRBD2. Germline V gene data show CDR1 as SGDLS and CDR2 as YYNGEE. This CDR3 is 16 amino acids long. The V segment lost 3 bases and the J segment 7 bases; nucleotides outside the gene matches: 5. CDR3 nucleotide sequence: TGTGCCAGCAGCGCCCCCGGGACTAGCGGGAGGAATGAGCAGTTCTTC. Translated, it gives CASSAPGTSGRNEQFF.

The genes are TRBV9 and TRBJ1-2, with 11 bases matching TRBD1. Germline V gene data show CDR1 as SGDLS and CDR2 as YYNGEE. The V and J ends lost 4 bases and 7 bases, in that order; junction bases with no gene match: 15. The CDR3 has 17 amino acids. CDR3 bases: TGTGCCAGCAGCCTACGGACAGGGGGCGATCTACGAGGTGGCTACACCTTC. The encoded protein is CASSLRTGGDLRGGYTF.

The chain uses TRBV24-1 and TRBJ2-2, with TRBD2 identical over 10 bases. Germline CDR1 is KGHDR and CDR2 is SFDVKD. After removal of 3 bases from V and 4 bases from J, the junction contained 7 bases not matched to a gene. CDR3 length: 17 amino acids. CDR3: CATSDPRTSGSTGELFF. The CDR3 coding sequence is TGTGCCACCAGTGATCCCCGGACTAGCGGTAGCACCGGGGAGCTGTTTTTT.

The J gene is TRBJ2-7, the V gene TRBV11-2; TRBD1 aligns across 10 bases. V was pared by 5 bases and J by 6 bases, with 4 bases of the junction left unmatched. There are 13 residues in the CDR3. The V gene's germline CDR1 is SGHAT and CDR2 FQNNGV. CDR3 residues: CASSKDRGGEQYF. The CDR3 DNA reads TGTGCCAGCAGCAAGGACAGGGGGGGCGAGCAGTACTTC.

The chain recombines TRBV11-1 with TRBJ1-2; D is undetermined. The V and J ends lost 5 bases and 2 bases respectively, with 15 bases between them. The length of the CDR3 is 15 residues. From germline, CDR1 is SGHAT and CDR2 FQDESV (reference sequence). The CDR3 here is CASSGGGRTNYGYTF. The DNA of the CDR3 is TGTGCCAGCAGCGGAGGTGGACGGACCAACTATGGCTACACCTTC.

This sequence joins TRBV7-9 and TRBJ2-3; 7 bases map to TRBD2. Trimming removed 7 bases from V and 10 bases from J; junction bases left unmatched: 17. The CDR3 spans 15 residues. Germline V gene sequence: CDR1 SEHNR, CDR2 FQNEAQ (reference sequence). The CDR3 nucleotides are TGTGCCAGCACCCCGCGGGGCGGGGGATCGCTCCCGCAGTATTTT. It encodes CASTPRGGGSLPQYF.

This rearrangement joins TRBV2 to TRBJ1-6; a possible D gene is TRBD1 (5 bases). This CDR3 is 13 amino acids long. With 6 bases removed from V and 2 bases from J, the gap between germline ends came to 5 bases. Per the germline V gene, CDR1 is SNHLY and CDR2 is FYNNEI. CDR3 DNA sequence: TGTGCCAGCAGGGACACCTATAATTCACCCCTCCACTTT. It yields the protein CASRDTYNSPLHF.

The chain has TRBV11-2 and TRBJ2-7; TRBD1 might be the D (5 bases). The CDR3 is 11 amino acids. The V gene lost 5 bases and the J gene lost 10 bases, with 12 bases spanning the gap. CDR1 and CDR2 from the germline V gene are SGHAT and FQNNGV. The DNA for the CDR3 is TGTGCCAGCAGCGACAGTGCGTATCAGTACTTC. Translated, it gives CASSDSAYQYF.

The chain recombines TRBV6-2 or TRBV6-3 with TRBJ1-5; tentative D call: TRBD1 (5 bases). CDR1 is MNHEY, CDR2 SVGEGT, per germline. V dropped 5 bases and J dropped 1 base, with 12 bases sitting between them. This CDR3 contains 15 residues. In DNA, the CDR3 is TGTGCCAGCAGTCACCCGGGGGGGAGCAATCAGCCCCAGCATTTT. Its translation is CASSHPGGSNQPQHF.

CDR3 coding DNA: TGCAGCGTCCTTGACAGGGAGGGGCAGCCCCAGCATTTT. Translated, it gives CSVLDREGQPQHF. The rearrangement uses TRBV29-1 and TRBJ1-5, with 7 bases that match TRBD1. CDR1 and CDR2 from the germline V gene are SQVTM and ANQGSEA. The ends lost 6 bases at V and 7 bases at J; junction bases unmatched: 9. The length of the CDR3 is 13 residues.

CDR3 in DNA: TGTGCCAGCAGTTCGGCAGGGGCAGATACGCAGTATTTT. Protein sequence: CASSSAGADTQYF. The V and J genes are TRBV6-2 or TRBV6-3 and TRBJ2-3; D perhaps matches TRBD1 (6 bases). CDR1 is MNHEY, CDR2 SVGEGT, per germline. V was clipped by 4 bases and J by 4 bases, with 9 bases between them. CDR3 length equals 13 residues.

Here the CDR3 DNA reads TGTGCCAGCAGCCTCCAGGGTGGGGCCGGGGAGCTGTTTTTT. It translates to CASSLQGGAGELFF. The chain uses TRBV5-6 and TRBJ2-2; a weak D match, TRBD1 (5 bases). The CDR3 length is 14 residues. Looked up from germline, CDR1 is SGHDT and CDR2 is YYEEEE. Trimming took off 4 bases at V and 6 bases at J, with 13 bases between the two ends.

The chain employs TRBV12-5 and TRBJ1-2; D not resolved. Germline CDR1 and CDR2: LGHNT and FRNRAP. This CDR3 region has 11 residues. V lost 1 base, J lost 6 bases, and 3 bases lay in between. The chain's CDR3 is CASGLGHGYTF. CDR3 nucleotide sequence: TGTGCTAGTGGTTTGGGGCATGGCTACACCTTC. Together with reference TRBV12-5 and TRBJ1-2, the CDR3 gives the full variable domain: DARVTQTPRHKVTEMGQEVTMRCQPILGHNTVFWYRQTMMQGLELLAYFRNRAPLDDSGMPKDRFSAEMPDATLATLKIQPSEPRDSAVYFCASGLGHGYTFGSGTRLTVV.

The chain combines TRBV7-2 with TRBJ1-3; D is undetermined. The CDR3 length is 15 residues. The germline V and J ends were trimmed by 1 base and 0 bases, with 7 bases remaining between them. Germline lookup yields CDR1 SGHTA and CDR2 FQGNSA. CDR3 region: CASSLDASSGNTIYF. CDR3 in DNA: TGTGCCAGCAGCTTAGACGCGAGCTCTGGAAACACCATATATTTT.

The CDR3 coding sequence is TGTGCCAGCAGCGTAGCCCAGCGGGGGGGCCCCGGGGGTGAGCAGTTCTTC. Translating it yields CASSVAQRGGPGGEQFF. This sequence joins TRBV9 and TRBJ2-1, with TRBD2 matching 10 bases. Germline lookup yields CDR1 SGDLS and CDR2 YYNGEE. Unmatched junction bases numbered 12, after V lost 0 bases and J lost 9 bases. The CDR3 is 17 residues long.

J is TRBJ2-7 and V is TRBV7-2; 7 bases are shared with TRBD1. CDR1 is SGHTA, CDR2 FQGNSA, per germline. Germline trimming cut 6 bases from V and 3 bases from J; bases unmatched to any gene: 11. The CDR3 runs to 15 residues. CDR3 sequence: CASRKDRRSHYEQYF. In DNA form, the CDR3 reads TGTGCCAGCAGAAAGGACAGGCGTTCTCACTACGAGCAGTACTTC. Supplemented by reference TRBV7-2 and TRBJ2-7, the full variable domain reads GAGVSQSPSNKVTEKGKDVELRCDPISGHTALYWYRQSLGQGLEFLIYFQGNSAPDKSGLPSDRFSAERTGGSVSTLTIQRTQQEDSAVYLCASRKDRRSHYEQYFGPGTRLTVT.

The chain recombines TRBV6-4 with TRBJ2-3, with 9 bases lining up with TRBD2. Germline V lookup: CDR1 MRHNA, CDR2 SNTAGT. The V gene end was trimmed by 3 bases and the J gene end by 4 bases; junction bases not matched to a gene: 5. The CDR3 has 15 residues. Here the CDR3 reads CASSEKRGESDTQYF. Here the CDR3 DNA reads TGTGCCAGCAGTGAGAAGCGGGGGGAATCAGATACGCAGTATTTT.

This clone has more than one count but fewer than ten. The chain carries TRBV7-2 and TRBJ1-4; the match to TRBD1 covers 7 bases. Germline-derived CDR1 and CDR2 are SGHTA and FQGNSA. The CDR3 has 15 residues. Trimming at V came to 1 base and at J to 3 bases, leaving 2 bases not matched to a gene. The CDR3, as DNA: TGTGCCAGCAGCTTAGAGGGGGCGGCTAATGAAAAACTGTTTTTT. Translated, it gives CASSLEGAANEKLFF.

This rearrangement joins TRBV19 to TRBJ1-5, with D tentatively TRBD1 (6 bases). CDR3 length equals 13 residues. Germline values: CDR1 LNHDA, CDR2 SQIVND (reference sequence). V was trimmed by 10 bases and J by 6 bases, leaving 16 bases between them. The CDR3 loop reads CATRDISSQPQHF. In DNA form, the CDR3 reads TGTGCCACGAGGGACATTTCTAGTCAGCCCCAGCATTTT.

The chain recombines TRBV3-1 (or the pseudogene TRBV3-2) with TRBJ1-1, with D uncertain. Germline CDR1 reads LGHDT; CDR2 reads YNNKEL (reference sequence). Between the trimmed V and J ends, which lost 2 bases and 1 base, there was a span of 8 bases. The CDR3 is 14 amino acids. CDR3 in amino acids: CASSQQNPNTEAFF. The CDR3 coding sequence is TGTGCCAGCAGCCAACAGAACCCGAACACTGAAGCTTTCTTT.

The gene calls are TRBV5-1 and TRBJ1-3; D remains ambiguous. The CDR3 contains 15 residues. V shed 3 bases and J shed 2 bases, with 12 bases lying between them. Germline assignment: CDR1 SGHRS and CDR2 YFSETQ. CDR3: CASSSLPRAGNTIYF. The DNA of the CDR3 is TGCGCCAGCAGCTCCCTCCCCCGGGCTGGAAACACCATATATTTT. Together with reference TRBV5-1 and TRBJ1-3, the CDR3 gives the full variable domain: KAGVTQTPRYLIKTRGQQVTLSCSPISGHRSVSWYQQTPGQGLQFLFEYFSETQRNKGNFPGRFSGRQFSNSRSEMNVSTLELGDSALYLCASSSLPRAGNTIYFGEGSWLTVV.

J is TRBJ2-5 and V is TRBV20-1; TRBD2 might be the D (6 bases). Trimming shortened V by 3 bases and J by 1 base, and 27 bases separated the two germline ends. This CDR3 is built from 19 residues. Germline V gene data show CDR1 as DFQATT and CDR2 as SNEGSKA (reference sequence). Here the CDR3 reads CSASRPRYMVSGLQETQYF. In DNA, the CDR3 is TGCAGTGCTAGTCGCCCCCGGTACATGGTTAGCGGACTCCAAGAGACCCAGTACTTC.

This clone occurred once. The gene calls are TRBV6-5 and TRBJ1-1; the match to TRBD1 covers 9 bases. This CDR3 spans 14 amino acids. The V gene end was trimmed by 6 bases and the J gene end by 2 bases; junction bases not matched to a gene: 4. The germline V gene has CDR1 MNHEY and CDR2 SVGAGI. The CDR3 region is CASSTGGFNTEAFF. The CDR3 coding sequence is TGTGCCAGCAGCACAGGGGGCTTTAACACTGAAGCTTTCTTT.

This sequence joins TRBV5-1 and TRBJ2-1, with D possibly matching TRBD1 (6 bases). The CDR3 sequence is 14 residues long. Trimming took 0 bases from V and 5 from J, leaving 9 bases between them. Germline CDR1 and CDR2: SGHRS and YFSETQ. This CDR3 is CASSLGRGDNEQFF. CDR3 bases: TGCGCCAGCAGCTTGGGCAGGGGAGACAATGAGCAGTTCTTC.

V and J are TRBV4-3 and TRBJ2-7; 7 bases match TRBD2. Germline CDR1 and CDR2: LGHNA and YSLEER. V lost 0 bases to trimming and J lost 3 bases; unmatched junction nucleotides: 5. This CDR3 region has 15 residues. CDR3 bases: TGCGCCAGCAGCCAAGATAGACTAGCTAACTACGAGCAGTACTTC. Translating it yields CASSQDRLANYEQYF.

J is TRBJ1-2 and V is TRBV5-4; D possibly corresponds to TRBD1 (5 bases). Germline V CDR1 and CDR2: SGHNT, YYREEE (reference sequence). The CDR3 totals 14 residues. Trimming removed 4 bases at V and 8 bases at J, with 18 bases between. The CDR3 sequence: CASSPQEGARGYTF. The CDR3 region has the DNA TGTGCCAGCAGCCCCCAGGAAGGGGCCCGCGGCTACACCTTC.

The rearrangement uses TRBV11-2 and TRBJ2-1, with a possible D match to TRBD2 (5 bases). V dropped 1 base and J dropped 8 bases, with 12 bases sitting between them. CDR1 and CDR2 (germline): SGHAT, FQNNGV. The CDR3 loop spans 14 amino acids. CDR3 nucleotides: TGTGCCAGCAGCTTAGGTCAAGGGAGTGATGAGCAGTTCTTC. Translation: CASSLGQGSDEQFF.

The chain carries TRBV18 and TRBJ2-7; D is ambiguous. Germline-derived CDR1 and CDR2 are KGHSH and LQKENI. The CDR3 consists of 14 residues. V lost 6 bases and J 0 bases, leaving 12 bases between the germline ends. The CDR3 nucleotides read TGTGCCAGCTCCGATCTGGCCAGCTCCTACGAGCAGTACTTC. Amino acid sequence: CASSDLASSYEQYF.

The chain employs TRBV25-1 and TRBJ2-2, with 7 bases matching TRBD2. The CDR3 is 15 amino acids. The germline V gene encodes CDR1 MGHDK and CDR2 SYGVNS. J gave up 5 bases and V 8 bases, and 11 bases lay outside the gene matches. CDR3 in amino acids: CASSDTREGTGELFF. In DNA form, the CDR3 reads TGTGCCAGCTCAGACACGAGGGAGGGAACCGGGGAGCTGTTTTTT.

CDR3 bases: TGCGCCAGCAGAGACGCGGGAGGGCCCACAGATACGCAGTATTTT. Its translation is CASRDAGGPTDTQYF. V and J are TRBV10-2 and TRBJ2-3; 9 nucleotides align to TRBD2. The CDR3 is 15 amino acids. V trimming: 6 bases; J trimming: 2 bases; junction bases outside the gene matches: 6. CDR1 is WSHSY and CDR2 is SAAADI in the germline V gene.